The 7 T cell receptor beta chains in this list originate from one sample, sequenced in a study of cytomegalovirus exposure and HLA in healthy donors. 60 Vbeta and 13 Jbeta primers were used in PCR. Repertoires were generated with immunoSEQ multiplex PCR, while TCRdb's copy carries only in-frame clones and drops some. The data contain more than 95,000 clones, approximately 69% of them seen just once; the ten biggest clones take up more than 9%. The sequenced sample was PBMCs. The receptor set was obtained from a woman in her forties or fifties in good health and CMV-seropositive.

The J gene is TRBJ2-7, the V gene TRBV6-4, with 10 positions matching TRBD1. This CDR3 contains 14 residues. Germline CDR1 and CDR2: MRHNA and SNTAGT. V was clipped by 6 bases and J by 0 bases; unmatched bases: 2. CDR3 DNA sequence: TGTGCCAGCAGACGGACAGGGGGCTCCTACGAGCAGTACTTC. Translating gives CASRRTGGSYEQYF.

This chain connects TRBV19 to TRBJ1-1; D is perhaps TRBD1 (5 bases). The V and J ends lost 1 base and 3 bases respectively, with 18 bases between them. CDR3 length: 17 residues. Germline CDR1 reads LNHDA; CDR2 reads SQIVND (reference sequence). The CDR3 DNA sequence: TGTGCCAGTAGTATAGGTGGAGGGACTTTCGGGGACACTGAAGCTTTCTTT. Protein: CASSIGGGTFGDTEAFF.

The CDR3 DNA sequence: TGTGCCAGCAGCTACCGACTAGCGGGGGATACTAGCAATGAGCAGTTCTTC. It specifies CASSYRLAGDTSNEQFF. The chain carries TRBV7-2 and TRBJ2-1; TRBD2 aligns across 12 bases. CDR1 is SGHTA and CDR2 is FQGNSA in the germline V gene. The J segment lost 6 bases and the V segment lost 4 bases, leaving 10 bases of the junction unmatched. The CDR3 spans 17 residues.

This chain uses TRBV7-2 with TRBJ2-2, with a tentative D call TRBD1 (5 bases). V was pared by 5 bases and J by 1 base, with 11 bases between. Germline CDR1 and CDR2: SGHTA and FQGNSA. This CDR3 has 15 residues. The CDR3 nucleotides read TGTGCCAGCAGCCAAACCACAGGGAACACCGGGGAGCTGTTTTTT. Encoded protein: CASSQTTGNTGELFF. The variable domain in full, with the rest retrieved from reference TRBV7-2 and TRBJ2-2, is GAGVSQSPSNKVTEKGKDVELRCDPISGHTALYWYRQSLGQGLEFLIYFQGNSAPDKSGLPSDRFSAERTGGSVSTLTIQRTQQEDSAVYLCASSQTTGNTGELFFGEGSRLTVL.

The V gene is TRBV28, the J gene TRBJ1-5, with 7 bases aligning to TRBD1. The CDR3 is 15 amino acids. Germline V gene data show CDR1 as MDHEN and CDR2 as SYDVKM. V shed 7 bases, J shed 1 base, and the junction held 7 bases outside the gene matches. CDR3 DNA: TGTGCCAGCACCCAACAGGGGACGAGCAATCAGCCCCAGCATTTT. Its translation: CASTQQGTSNQPQHF.

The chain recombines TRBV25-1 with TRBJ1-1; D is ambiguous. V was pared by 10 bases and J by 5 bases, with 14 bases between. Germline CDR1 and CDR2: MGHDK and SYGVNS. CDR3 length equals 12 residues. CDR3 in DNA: TGTGCCACCACCGGTGAGAGGACTGAAGCTTTCTTT. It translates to CATTGERTEAFF.

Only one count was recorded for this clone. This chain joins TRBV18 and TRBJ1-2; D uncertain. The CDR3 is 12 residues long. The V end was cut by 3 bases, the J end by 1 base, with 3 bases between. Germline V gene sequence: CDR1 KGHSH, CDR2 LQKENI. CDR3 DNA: TGTGCCAGCTCACCCATTAACTATGGCTACACCTTC. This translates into CASSPINYGYTF.